This TCR beta chain appears in the sequencing data of a study of CD8 T cells in Susac syndrome. RNA amounts of roughly 0.5 to 1 ug underwent reverse transcription with random hexamers. TCRdb called the immunoSEQ multiplex PCR reads again in MiXCR, with one record for every CDR3 protein. The sample carries roughly 300,000 distinct CDR3 sequences, about 88% recorded once. The trim removed 3 bases at V and 6 bases at J, leaving 9 bases unmatched. Per germline, CDR1 MNHNS and CDR2 SASEGT. This CDR3 comprises 18 residues. In blood CD8+ and CD4+ T cells, TCR beta underwent sequencing. The sequencing input was CD8+ T cells from PBMCs. This TCR was recovered from a human donor with multiple sclerosis. This rearrangement joins TRBV6-1 to TRBJ2-1; 15 bases match TRBD2. The CDR3 coding sequence is TGTGCCAGCAGTGACAAATCATGGACTAGCGGGAGGGGCAATGAGCAGTTCTTC. Amino acid sequence: CASSDKSWTSGRGNEQFF.